The 10 T cell receptor beta chains below were found in one sample sequenced in a study of CD4 T cells in relation to SARS-CoV-2 and coronaviruses. These TCRs' antigens remain unknown. Some clones are missing from TCRdb's copy, which holds only in-frame ones; the method was immunoSEQ multiplex PCR. The sample has around 18,000 clones, 65% to 80% seen once. Unexposed donor CD4+ T cells date from about 2011-2018, before the COVID-19 pandemic. Isolation of CD4+ T cells took place after nine to ten days in culture. Material: CD4+ T cells from PBMCs, cultured in vitro. Receptor source: a human donor in good health.

The chain joins TRBV2 to TRBJ1-3; 8 positions agree with TRBD1. V gave up 4 bases and J gave up 3 bases; unmatched junction bases: 5. There are 15 residues in the CDR3. Germline lookup yields CDR1 SNHLY and CDR2 FYNNEI. In DNA form, the CDR3 reads TGTGCCAGCAGTGTAGGACAGGGTATTGGAAACACCATATATTTT. Protein product: CASSVGQGIGNTIYF.

This chain connects TRBV5-6 to TRBJ1-1, with D uncertain. The length of the CDR3 is 13 residues. Germline values: CDR1 SGHDT, CDR2 YYEEEE. Deletions cut 2 bases from V and 1 base from J, with 6 bases between. The CDR3 bases are TGTGCCAGCAGCTTTACAGAGAACACTGAAGCTTTCTTT. Encoded protein: CASSFTENTEAFF.

There are a few counts of this clone. This sequence joins TRBV30 and TRBJ1-6, with D tentatively TRBD1 (5 bases). Germline CDR1 GTSNPN, CDR2 SVGIG (reference sequence). CDR3 length: 17 residues. The ends were cut back, 4 bases at V and 7 bases at J, with 23 bases in the middle. The CDR3, as DNA: TGTGCCTGGACGCGGCGAACGGGGACGGGGATAAATTCACCCCTCCACTTT. As protein: CAWTRRTGTGINSPLHF.

J is TRBJ2-7 and V is TRBV6-1, with D possibly matching TRBD1 (6 bases). The germline V gene encodes CDR1 MNHNS and CDR2 SASEGT. This CDR3 is built from 17 residues. Trimming cost V 2 bases and J 3 bases, with 20 bases left between them. For the CDR3, the DNA is TGTGCCAGCAGTGAAAGGGCGGTAGGGACAAGCATCTACGAGCAGTACTTC. It is translated as CASSERAVGTSIYEQYF.

The gene calls are TRBV6-4 and TRBJ1-4; the D gene is possibly TRBD1 (6 bases). Germline lookup yields CDR1 MRHNA and CDR2 SNTAGT. V was shortened by 6 bases and J by 5 bases, with 10 bases between the two germline ends. This CDR3 is 13 amino acids long. DNA for the CDR3: TGTGCCAGCAGACGGACAGAAAATGAAAAACTGTTTTTT. Its protein is CASRRTENEKLFF.

This chain joins TRBV27 and TRBJ1-2, with D uncertain. Looked up from germline, CDR1 is MNHEY and CDR2 is SMNVEV (reference sequence). The length of the CDR3 is 12 residues. Deletions cut 8 bases from V and 4 bases from J, with 11 bases between. The CDR3 loop reads CASVGEPYGYTF. The CDR3 nucleotides are TGTGCCAGCGTGGGAGAACCCTATGGCTACACCTTC.

This rearrangement joins TRBV9 to TRBJ2-5, with a tentative D call TRBD2 (6 bases). This CDR3 is 14 amino acids long. With 3 bases removed from V and 1 base from J, the gap between germline ends came to 10 bases. The germline gives CDR1 SGDLS, CDR2 YYNGEE. CDR3 residues: CASSAGRGQETQYF. CDR3 DNA: TGTGCCAGCAGCGCCGGGAGAGGCCAAGAGACCCAGTACTTC.

The rearrangement joins TRBV7-2 to TRBJ2-3, with a tentative D call TRBD2 (6 bases). The V end lost 2 bases, the J end lost 6 bases, and 15 bases lay between the germline ends. This CDR3 comprises 15 residues. CDR1 and CDR2 from the germline V gene are SGHTA and FQGNSA. The CDR3 DNA is TGTGCCAGCAGCTTATCCCCGGGAGTTTCTGATACGCAGTATTTT. Amino acids: CASSLSPGVSDTQYF. The full variable domain, with the rest looked up from reference TRBV7-2 and TRBJ2-3, is GAGVSQSPSNKVTEKGKDVELRCDPISGHTALYWYRQSLGQGLEFLIYFQGNSAPDKSGLPSDRFSAERTGGSVSTLTIQRTQQEDSAVYLCASSLSPGVSDTQYFGPGTRLTVL.

V gene TRBV19 combines with J gene TRBJ2-7; D may be TRBD2 (6 bases). CDR3 length: 14 residues. Germline loops: CDR1 LNHDA, CDR2 SQIVND (reference sequence). Trimming pared 5 bases from V and 2 bases from J, leaving 13 bases between. DNA for the CDR3: TGTGCCAGTAGTCTACGGGAGACGACCTACGAGCAGTACTTC. Its protein is CASSLRETTYEQYF.

V usage is TRBV30 and J usage is TRBJ1-5; D is undetermined. The V end was cut by 5 bases, the J end by 7 bases, with 24 bases between. The germline V gene has CDR1 GTSNPN and CDR2 SVGIG (reference sequence). The CDR3 is 16 amino acids. As DNA, the CDR3 is TGTGCCTGGTCCTCCCTTTCTCCCTCGTCGGGCCAGCCCCAGCATTTT. This encodes CAWSSLSPSSGQPQHF.